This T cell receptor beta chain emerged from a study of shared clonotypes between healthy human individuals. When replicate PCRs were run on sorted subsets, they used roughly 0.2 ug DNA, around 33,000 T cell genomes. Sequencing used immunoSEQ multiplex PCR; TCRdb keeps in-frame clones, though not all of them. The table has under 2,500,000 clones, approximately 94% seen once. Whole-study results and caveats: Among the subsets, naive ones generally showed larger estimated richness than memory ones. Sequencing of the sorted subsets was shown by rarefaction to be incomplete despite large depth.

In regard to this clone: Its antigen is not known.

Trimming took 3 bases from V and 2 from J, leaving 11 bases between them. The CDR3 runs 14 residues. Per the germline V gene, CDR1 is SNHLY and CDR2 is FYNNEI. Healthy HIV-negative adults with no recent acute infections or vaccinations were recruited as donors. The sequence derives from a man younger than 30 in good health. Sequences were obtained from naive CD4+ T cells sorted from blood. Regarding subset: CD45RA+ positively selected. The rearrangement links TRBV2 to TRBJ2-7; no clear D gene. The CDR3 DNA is TGTGCCAGCAGTGATCGGCAGCCGCCCTACGAGCAGTACTTC. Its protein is CASSDRQPPYEQYF.